Listed here is a single T cell receptor beta chain. Its target is unknown. Some clones are missing from TCRdb's copy, which holds only in-frame ones; the method was immunoSEQ multiplex PCR. Counted here are 90,000 to 110,000 clones, 85% to 90% occurring once; the ten biggest clones make up about 4%. The entry originates in a study of cytomegalovirus exposure and HLA in healthy donors. Overall study findings and caveats: According to the study, 180 or so TCR beta chains were cytomegalovirus-associated. Both high specificity and high sensitivity reportedly marked the classifier's diagnosis of cytomegalovirus status.

Trimming left V 0 bases short and J 3 bases short, with 6 bases between. From germline, CDR1 is SGHRS and CDR2 YFSETQ. The CDR3 has 14 residues. The donors belonged to the roughly 120-subject validation cohort, separate from the roughly 650-subject first cohort. The V gene is TRBV5-1, the J gene TRBJ2-2; D is perhaps TRBD1 (5 bases). What was sequenced was PBMCs. This receptor was identified in a woman between 18 and 29 years old in good health and CMV-seropositive. The CDR3 is CASSLETDTGELFF. The DNA for the CDR3 is TGCGCCAGCAGCTTGGAGACAGACACCGGGGAGCTGTTTTTT.